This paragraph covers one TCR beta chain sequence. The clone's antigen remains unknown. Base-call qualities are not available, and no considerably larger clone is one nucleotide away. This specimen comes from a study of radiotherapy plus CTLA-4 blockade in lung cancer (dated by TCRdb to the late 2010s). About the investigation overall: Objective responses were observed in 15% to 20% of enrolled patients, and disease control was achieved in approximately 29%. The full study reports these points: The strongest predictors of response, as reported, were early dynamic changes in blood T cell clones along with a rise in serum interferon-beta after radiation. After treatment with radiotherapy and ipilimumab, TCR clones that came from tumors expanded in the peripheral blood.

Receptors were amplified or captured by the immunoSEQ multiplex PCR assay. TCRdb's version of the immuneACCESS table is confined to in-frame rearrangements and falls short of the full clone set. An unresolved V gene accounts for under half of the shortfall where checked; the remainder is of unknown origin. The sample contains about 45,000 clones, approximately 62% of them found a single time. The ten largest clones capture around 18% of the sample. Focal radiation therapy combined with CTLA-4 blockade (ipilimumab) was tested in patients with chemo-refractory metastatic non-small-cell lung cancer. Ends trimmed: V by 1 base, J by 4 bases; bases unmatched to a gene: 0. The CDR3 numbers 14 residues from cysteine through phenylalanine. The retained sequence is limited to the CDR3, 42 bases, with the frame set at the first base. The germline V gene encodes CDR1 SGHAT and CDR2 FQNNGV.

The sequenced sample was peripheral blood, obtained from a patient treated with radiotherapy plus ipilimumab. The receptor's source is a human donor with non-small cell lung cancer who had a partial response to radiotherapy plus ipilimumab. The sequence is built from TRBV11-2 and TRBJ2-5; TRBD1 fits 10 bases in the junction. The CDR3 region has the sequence CASSLGTGGETQYF. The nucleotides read TGTGCCAGCAGCTTAGGGACAGGGGGAGAGACCCAGTACTTC.